This TCR beta chain was captured by sequencing in a study of tumor-infiltrating lymphocytes in oesophageal squamous cell carcinoma. This CDR3 is built from 14 residues. Trimming removed 3 bases at V and 1 base at J, with 9 bases between. Germline CDR1 and CDR2: SNHLY and FYNNEI. TCRdb redid the calling of the PCR reads with MiXCR, one entry per CDR3 protein. This sample yields around 20,000 distinct CDR3 sequences, of which 35% to 45% are seen a single time; 29% belongs to the top ten. This clonotype was seen ten or more times. The genes are TRBV2 and TRBJ2-5; possibly TRBD2 for D (5 bases). The receptor was derived from a male donor with esophageal squamous cell carcinoma. Sequenced: esophageal tumor tissue. The CDR3 reads CASSETGFQETQYF. CDR3 DNA: TGTGCCAGCAGTGAGACGGGGTTCCAAGAGACCCAGTACTTC.